This T cell receptor (beta chain) was recorded in a study of cytomegalovirus exposure and HLA in healthy donors. Whole-study context: A data release that came early held some 84 million unique TCRs from HLA-typed donors.

In regard to this clone: Antigen specificity is unknown.

Study-level findings and limits: Reported findings show TCR beta sequences accurately forecast HLA-A and HLA-B alleles in most subjects.

The PCR had 60 Vbeta and 13 Jbeta primers. Per the authors' pipeline: Unique TCR beta chains totaled around 86 million in a later count, with around 12 million of them shared. The repertoire was sequenced with immunoSEQ multiplex PCR; TCRdb's copy has only in-frame clones and lacks some. V, J and clone size reflect that table, while D and trimming were determined from the DNA. The repertoire consists of under 150,000 clones, with approximately 61% occurring once and the leading ten covering approximately 1.5%. Germline V gene data show CDR1 as LNHNV and CDR2 as YYDKDF (reference sequence). This CDR3 has 15 amino acids. Trimming left V 1 base short and J 1 base short, with 11 bases between.

This sequence was found in a man aged 25-40 years in good health and CMV-seropositive. The sequencing input was PBMCs. The J gene is TRBJ2-7, the V gene TRBV15, with D possibly TRBD1 on 6 matching bases. This CDR3 is CATSRGPTGSYEQYF. CDR3 DNA sequence: TGTGCCACCAGCAGAGGCCCTACAGGGTCCTACGAGCAGTACTTC. Filled out from reference TRBV15 and TRBJ2-7, the complete variable domain reads DAMVIQNPRYQVTQFGKPVTLSCSQTLNHNVMYWYQQKSSQAPKLLFHYYDKDFNNEADTPDNFQSRRPNTSFCFLDIRSPGLGDTAMYLCATSRGPTGSYEQYFGPGTRLTVT.